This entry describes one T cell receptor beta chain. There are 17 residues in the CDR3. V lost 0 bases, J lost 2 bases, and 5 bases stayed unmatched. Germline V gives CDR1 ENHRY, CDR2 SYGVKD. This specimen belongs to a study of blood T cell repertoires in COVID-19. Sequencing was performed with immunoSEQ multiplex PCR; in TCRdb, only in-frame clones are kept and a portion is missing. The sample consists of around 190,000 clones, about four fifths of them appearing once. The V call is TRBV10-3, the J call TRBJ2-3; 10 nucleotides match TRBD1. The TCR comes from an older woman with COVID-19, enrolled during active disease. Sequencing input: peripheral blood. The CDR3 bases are TGTGCCATCAGTGAGTCGACAGGGGGCCTTCTCACAGATACGCAGTATTTT. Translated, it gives CAISESTGGLLTDTQYF.